The rows below give T cell receptor beta chains drawn from one sample of a study of blood T cell repertoires in COVID-19. The protocol was immunoSEQ multiplex PCR, while the TCRdb copy is restricted to in-frame clones and leaves out a portion. This sample carries 260,000 or so clones, approximately 80% of them seen once, and the ten largest clones take 6.5% to 8.5%. Specimen: peripheral blood. These receptors all stem from a woman older than 75 with COVID-19, enrolled during active disease. Each CDR3 is given with its conserved first and last residue. The order of the fields is V gene, J gene, D gene, clone size, CDR3 protein, CDR3 DNA. D genes are given only for firm matches. For some rows the clone size is stated as once, few or many, or as a class when expanded; others skip it.

V gene: TRBV24-1; J gene: TRBJ2-4; D gene: NA; clone size: NA; CDR3 protein: CATSDSGDITNIQYF; CDR3 DNA: TGTGCCACCAGTGATTCCGGTGACATCACAAACATTCAGTACTTC
V gene: TRBV5-1; J gene: TRBJ1-2; D gene: TRBD1; clone size: NA; CDR3 protein: CASSLVGDSPNYGYTF; CDR3 DNA: TGCGCCAGCAGCTTGGTTGGGGACAGCCCTAACTATGGCTACACCTTC
V gene: TRBV15; J gene: TRBJ1-4; D gene: NA; clone size: NA; CDR3 protein: CATSRDGREKLFF; CDR3 DNA: TGTGCCACCAGCAGAGATGGGAGGGAAAAACTGTTTTTT
V gene: TRBV6-5; J gene: TRBJ1-1; D gene: NA; clone size: NA; CDR3 protein: CASSYSRGGEGSFF; CDR3 DNA: TGTGCCAGCAGTTACTCGAGGGGGGGGGAAGGATCTTTCTTT
V gene: TRBV15; J gene: TRBJ1-5; D gene: NA; clone size: once; CDR3 protein: CATSRVQGNQPQHF; CDR3 DNA: TGTGCCACCAGCAGAGTACAGGGAAATCAGCCCCAGCATTTT
V gene: TRBV4-2; J gene: TRBJ1-3; D gene: NA; clone size: once; CDR3 protein: CASSQDRTGISGNTIYF; CDR3 DNA: TGTGCCAGCAGCCAAGACCGTACAGGGATCTCTGGAAACACCATATATTTT
V gene: TRBV12-3/TRBV12-4; J gene: TRBJ1-2; D gene: NA; clone size: NA; CDR3 protein: CASTRAINYGYTF; CDR3 DNA: TGTGCCAGCACTCGAGCGATCAACTATGGCTACACCTTC
V gene: TRBV30; J gene: TRBJ2-3; D gene: TRBD2; clone size: few; CDR3 protein: CAWSRLAGGTDTQYF; CDR3 DNA: TGTGCCTGGAGTCGTCTTGCGGGAGGCACAGATACGCAGTATTTT
V gene: TRBV7-3; J gene: TRBJ2-3; D gene: NA; clone size: NA; CDR3 protein: CASSLRGERTDTQYF; CDR3 DNA: TGTGCCAGCAGCTTAAGGGGGGAGAGAACAGATACGCAGTATTTT
V gene: TRBV28; J gene: TRBJ2-7; D gene: TRBD2; clone size: NA; CDR3 protein: CASSSWTSGSTYEQYF; CDR3 DNA: TGTGCCAGCAGTTCTTGGACTAGCGGGAGCACCTACGAGCAGTACTTC
V gene: TRBV2; J gene: TRBJ1-2; D gene: TRBD1; clone size: few; CDR3 protein: CASKGQGIDYGYTF; CDR3 DNA: TGTGCCAGCAAAGGACAGGGGATTGACTATGGCTACACCTTC
V gene: TRBV19; J gene: TRBJ1-6; D gene: TRBD1; clone size: NA; CDR3 protein: CASSKGQGSYNSPLHF; CDR3 DNA: TGTGCCAGTAGTAAGGGACAGGGTTCCTATAATTCACCCCTCCACTTT
V gene: TRBV19; J gene: TRBJ2-5; D gene: NA; clone size: NA; CDR3 protein: CASSRQDLQETQYF; CDR3 DNA: TGTGCCAGTAGCCGACAGGACCTCCAAGAGACCCAGTACTTC
V gene: TRBV6-5; J gene: TRBJ2-2; D gene: TRBD1; clone size: NA; CDR3 protein: CASTARTGLRLLFF; CDR3 DNA: TGTGCCAGCACTGCTCGGACAGGGCTAAGATTGCTGTTTTTT
V gene: TRBV12-3/TRBV12-4; J gene: TRBJ1-2; D gene: NA; clone size: NA; CDR3 protein: CASSFTVNYGYTF; CDR3 DNA: TGTGCCAGCAGTTTCACTGTTAACTATGGCTACACCTTC
V gene: TRBV4-3; J gene: TRBJ1-3; D gene: NA; clone size: NA; CDR3 protein: CASSQDLSRGNTIYF; CDR3 DNA: TGCGCCAGCAGCCAAGATCTATCTCGGGGAAACACCATATATTTT
V gene: TRBV19; J gene: TRBJ1-1; D gene: NA; clone size: NA; CDR3 protein: CASSPGGGYTEAFF; CDR3 DNA: TGTGCCAGTAGCCCGGGGGGAGGGTACACTGAAGCTTTCTTT
V gene: TRBV27; J gene: TRBJ2-2; D gene: TRBD1; clone size: NA; CDR3 protein: CASSFGTGRTGELFF; CDR3 DNA: TGTGCCAGCAGTTTCGGGACAGGGCGCACCGGGGAGCTGTTTTTT